Sequencing of this TCR beta chain was carried out in a study of immune evolution from preneoplasia to lung adenocarcinoma. For the study at large: HLA loss of heterozygosity: about 7% AIS, under 19% MIA, about 30% ADC, none AAH. Findings and limits, study-wide: Normal lung had the highest top T cell clone frequencies.

In the case of this clone: Its antigen is unidentified.

Produced via immunoSEQ multiplex PCR; TCRdb's table is partial and in-frame only. The sample yields about 41,000 clones, roughly 80% seen once. The CDR3 sequence is 15 residues long. The junction had 7 bases not matched to a gene; V was cut back by 3 bases and J by 2 bases. CDR1 is GTSNPN and CDR2 is SVGIG in the germline V gene (reference sequence). This sequence was found in a person aged 55 to 69 with lung adenocarcinoma. The specimen sequenced was FFPE invasive lung adenocarcinoma tissue. The chain links TRBV30 to TRBJ2-5; the match to TRBD1 covers 9 bases. The CDR3 DNA reads TGTGCCTGGAGCCCAACAGGGGGCACACAAGAGACCCAGTACTTC. This sequence encodes CAWSPTGGTQETQYF.